Listed here is a single T cell receptor beta chain. Its antigen remains unidentified. There are no base qualities to consult, and no much larger clone falls within one base. The CDR3 has 15 amino acids, counting the end cysteine and phenylalanine. This entry keeps only the CDR3 DNA: 45 bases, framed from base 1. CDR1 SGHRS and CDR2 YFSETQ were looked up in the germline V gene. Trimming takes 0 bases from V and 9 bases from J, and the germline ends sit 13 bases apart. The sample comes from a study of blood T cell repertoires in COVID-19 (dated by TCRdb to 2018 to 2020). A note on the overall study: Samples from collaborators originated in the United States, Italy and Spain and spanned both the acute and convalescent phases of COVID-19. Subjects who had been exposed to COVID-19, were actively infected with it, or had recovered from it provided the deeply sampled blood TCRbeta repertoires that made up the dataset. A de-identified subject ID, COVID-19 status, age in years and sex were almost always included in the sample metadata. The samples were drawn from the first 160 participants of the ongoing ImmuneRACE study and from under 1,500 subjects provided by 6 global collaborators. Where available, HLA class I and class II types were taken from metadata supplied by the sample provider and were not determined by assay-based typing. The repertoires were released in a freely available public database meant as a resource for research on the immune response to SARS-CoV-2. The prospective study material was composed of cDNA or gDNA derived from T cells, B-cell-depleted T cells, or PBMCs.

Each collaborating institution followed its own protocols to collect whole blood in K2EDTA tubes. Collaborator samples were shipped for TCRbeta analysis as frozen whole blood, isolated PBMCs, or DNA extracted from either sample type. The immunoSEQ Assay, a bias-controlled multiplex PCR, was used to amplify TCRbeta CDR3 regions from genomic DNA. As for the authors' bioinformatics: The number of nucleated cells in each sample was estimated by amplification of reference gene primers within the assay. To quantify the absolute abundance of each unique TCRbeta CDR3 rearrangement, sequence reads were collapsed and filtered. Productive Simpson clonality was computed per sample as the square root of Simpson's diversity index over productive rearrangements. TCRdb stores this immuneACCESS table with in-frame sequences only. Part of the clones is absent; in the studies checked, under half of the shortfall reflects unresolved V genes, and no reason is known for the rest. The V and J calls and clone size are taken from that table; D and trimming were inferred from the DNA. The sample table holds 90,000 to 120,000 clones, of which about four fifths were seen once. Of the sample, 4% to 5.5% is held by the ten largest clones.

The research as a whole found: The quantity of clinical and demographic metadata differed by source and by participant and was supplied without curation.

This receptor was taken from a man between 65 and 85 years old with acute or convalescent COVID-19. Sequencing input: peripheral blood. The chain uses TRBV5-1 and TRBJ1-6; no D gene can be assigned with confidence. The CDR3 is CASSLDRLLGSPLHF. The nucleotides read TGCGCCAGCAGCTTGGATCGGCTACTAGGTTCACCCCTCCACTTT.